The rows below give T cell receptor beta chains drawn from one sample of a study of early stage breast cancer tumors. Generated by immunoSEQ multiplex PCR, the TCRdb table keeps only in-frame clones and is missing some. The data hold about 48,000 clones, with roughly four fifths observed a single time. The specimen sequenced was blood. The receptor set was obtained from a person aged 50-59 years with breast cancer. CDR3s include the opening cysteine and the closing phenylalanine or tryptophan. Rows give clone size only sometimes, using once, few, many, or a class for an expanded clone.

abundance,v_gene,CDR3aa
-,TRBV7-6,CASSLFAPGTDNYEQYF
-,TRBV28,CASRIPGQLNEKLFF
once,TRBV14,CASSQDWRGAEKLFF
-,TRBV9,CASSAWGRQPQHF
-,TRBV5-5,CASSLALAASTDTQYF
-,TRBV5-1,CASSLGGPGPTYEQYF
-,TRBV5-1,CASSLWPQSDNEQFF
-,TRBV7-2,CASSRRGQGRDEKLFF
-,TRBV2,CASLPFGLAGETQYF
few,TRBV14,CASSQGTDEKLFF
-,TRBV29-1,CSVERVPGTEAFF
-,TRBV6-1,CASSGRGRTNYGYTF
-,TRBV27,CASSLSKQRRQETQYF
-,TRBV2,CASIEGVRYEQYF
-,TRBV5-1,CASLEGVGSGDNEQFF
once,TRBV18,CASSPREVGAQYF
few,TRBV4-2,CASSQHAGLAYQETQYF
few,TRBV19,CASSQGGTDTQYF
-,TRBV19,CASSITGAPYNEQFF
-,TRBV14,CASSPTEADYGYTF
once,TRBV28,CASTAGQGKNEQYF
-,TRBV13,CATGTTSTDTQYF
-,TRBV28,CASSTGGVNTEAFF
few,TRBV7-2,CASSLTSGSYEQYF
-,TRBV6-5,CASSYSIEGARGYTF
-,TRBV28,CASSLLVWVAEQETQYF
few,TRBV19,CASSTGTGDYGYTF
-,TRBV10-1,CASSESRGLAGEFYEQYF
-,TRBV6-5,CASSYSLFPYNEQFF
-,TRBV27,CASSGTGSYSNQPQHF
-,TRBV7-6,CASSPGTEETQYF
-,TRBV19,CASSMSGLVGSPLHF
-,TRBV5-1,CASSLGLRGADYGYTF
few,TRBV4-1,CASSHKVDSGELFF
-,TRBV7-2,CASSLGQDRNTEAFF
-,TRBV4-2,CASSREGASGNTIYF
once,TRBV13,CASSLRKRTSDRKATDTQYF
-,TRBV30,CAYRQDQNNEQFF
-,TRBV4-3,CASSPGTGGTETQYF
-,TRBV9,CASSPGRTTNYGYTF
-,TRBV7-3,CASSTSAGVETQYF
-,TRBV2,CASQEAGLTDTQYF
-,TRBV15,CATSRAVGQSNEQFF
-,TRBV29-1,CSVEPVGNEQFF
-,TRBV5-1,CASSLILRGRNTGELFF
-,TRBV10-3,CAISEPGTGSRNTIYF
-,TRBV3-2,CASSPKYF